One and the same sample provided the 6 T cell receptor beta chains below, sequenced in a study of STAT3 mutations in large granular lymphocyte leukemia. Notes on the study in general: In T-cell large granular lymphocyte leukemia, about half of patients showed multiple immunodominant subclonotypes.

Clones were read by immunoSEQ multiplex PCR, and TCRdb kept only the in-frame ones, dropping some. The data hold under 25,000 clones, with 92% observed a single time. These receptors have no known antigen. The sample taken for sequencing was peripheral blood mononuclear cells. These receptors came from a man between 60 and 70 years old with T-cell large granular lymphocyte leukemia. Some clones in this sample may be carry-over from other donors' samples.

This clone was counted between two and nine times. This sequence joins TRBV5-5 and TRBJ1-3, with D unclear. Germline CDR1 is SGHKS and CDR2 is YYEKEE (reference sequence). V lost 0 bases to trimming and J lost 4 bases, with 17 bases between them. The length of the CDR3 is 17 residues. CDR3 DNA sequence: TGTGCCAGCAGCTTGGCCAAGGCAACACGACAAGGAAACACCATATATTTT. Protein sequence: CASSLAKATRQGNTIYF.

The V gene is TRBV5-1, the J gene TRBJ1-1, with D unclear. The CDR3 is 14 residues long. Per germline, CDR1 SGHRS and CDR2 YFSETQ. The V gene lost 0 bases and the J gene lost 8 bases, with 14 bases spanning the gap. In DNA form, the CDR3 reads TGCGCCAGCAGCTTGGCGACGGCCGACGCGGAAGCTTTCTTT. As protein: CASSLATADAEAFF.

This sequence joins TRBV4-1 and TRBJ2-7; 7 bases match TRBD2. In germline, CDR1 is MGHRA, CDR2 YSYEKL. This CDR3 has 15 residues. Germline trimming cut 4 bases from V and 1 base from J; bases unmatched to any gene: 7. In nucleotides, the CDR3 is TGCGCCAGCAGCCCGCTAGCGGCAATGTCCTACGAGCAGTACTTC. The encoded protein is CASSPLAAMSYEQYF.

This chain connects TRBV7-9 to TRBJ1-4; D unclear. The CDR3 has 15 amino acids. CDR1 is SEHNR and CDR2 is FQNEAQ in the germline V gene (reference sequence). The V gene lost 1 base and the J gene lost 0 bases, with 6 bases spanning the gap. CDR3 region: CASSLVGATNEKLFF. The CDR3 DNA follows: TGTGCCAGCAGCTTAGTCGGTGCAACTAATGAAAAACTGTTTTTT.

This clone came up once. The chain employs TRBV7-2 and TRBJ1-1; D remains ambiguous. The CDR3 contains 13 residues. V was clipped by 6 bases and J by 0 bases, with 8 bases between them. Germline CDR1 reads SGHTA; CDR2 reads FQGNSA. The CDR3 sequence: CASRREMNTEAFF. DNA for the CDR3: TGTGCCAGCAGGAGGGAGATGAACACTGAAGCTTTCTTT.

This sequence joins TRBV7-2 and TRBJ1-1; 9 bases align to TRBD1. Trimming cost V 4 bases and J 8 bases; bases outside gene matches: 5. Germline values: CDR1 SGHTA, CDR2 FQGNSA. CDR3 size: 13 residues. The DNA of the CDR3 is TGTGCCAGCAGCTATCGAGGGACAGGGGAAGCTTTCTTT. This codes for CASSYRGTGEAFF.